These T cell receptor beta chains were read from a single sample in a study of PD-1 blockade in classical Hodgkin lymphoma. Some clones are missing from TCRdb's copy, which holds only in-frame ones; the method was immunoSEQ multiplex PCR. Of more than 40,000 clones in the sample, 55% to 70% were seen once. The starting material was peripheral blood mononuclear cells (PBMCs), obtained before the fourth cycle of nivolumab. Source of these receptors: a human donor with classical Hodgkin lymphoma. CDR3s include the opening cysteine and the closing phenylalanine or tryptophan. D genes are given only for firm matches. A clone size is listed for some rows: how often the clone was seen (once, few, many), or a class if it is expanded.

cdr3_aa	cdr3_nt	v_call	clone_size	cdr3_length	j_call	d_call
CASSERTGSSSYNSPLHF	TGTGCCAGCAGCGAGCGTACGGGATCAAGCTCCTATAATTCACCCCTCCACTTT	TRBV4-2	.	18	TRBJ1-6	.
CASSLVSGGYYNEQFF	TGCGCCAGCAGCTTGGTCAGCGGGGGGTACTACAATGAGCAGTTCTTC	TRBV5-1	.	16	TRBJ2-1	TRBD2
CASSRHPPQTGTGDHLRSYEQYF	TGCGCCAGCAGCCGCCATCCGCCTCAAACCGGGACAGGGGATCATTTAAGGTCCTACGAGCAGTACTTC	TRBV5-1	.	23	TRBJ2-7	TRBD1
CSAVLGAGYTF	TGCAGTGCCGTGTTAGGGGCTGGCTACACCTTC	TRBV20-1	once	11	TRBJ1-2	.
CASSLDGVGETQYF	TGTGCCAGCAGCTTAGACGGGGTAGGGGAGACCCAGTACTTC	TRBV5-4	.	14	TRBJ2-5	.
CASSQEGGGLGEQFF	TGCGCCAGCAGCCAAGAAGGTGGGGGGCTTGGTGAGCAGTTCTTC	TRBV4-1	.	15	TRBJ2-1	.
CASSDFGGAEYAGELFF	TGTGCCAGCAGTGATTTCGGGGGGGCTGAATACGCCGGGGAGCTGTTTTTT	TRBV28	.	17	TRBJ2-2	TRBD2
CASSEAASNEKLFF	TGTGCCAGCAGCGAAGCCGCATCGAATGAAAAACTGTTTTTT	TRBV7-9	.	14	TRBJ1-4	.
CASSFGLAEQYF	TGTGCCAGCAGTTTTGGTTTAGCCGAGCAGTACTTC	TRBV27	.	12	TRBJ2-7	.
CASSWSGGGTDTQYF	TGCGCCAGCAGCTGGAGCGGGGGTGGGACAGATACGCAGTATTTT	TRBV5-1	few	15	TRBJ2-3	TRBD2
CASGNTGELFF	TGTGCCAGCGGGAACACCGGGGAGCTGTTTTTT	TRBV9	few	11	TRBJ2-2	.
CASSILRSEENTIYF	TGTGCCAGTAGTATACTCCGGTCCGAGGAAAACACCATATATTTT	TRBV19	.	15	TRBJ1-3	.
CASSRTGDEQYF	TGTGCCAGCAGTCGAACAGGGGACGAGCAGTACTTC	TRBV2	.	12	TRBJ2-7	TRBD1
CASSLNPGNYEQYF	TGTGCCAGCAGCTTAAATCCAGGGAACTACGAGCAGTACTTC	TRBV7-6	.	14	TRBJ2-7	.
CASSELGPGVGANVLTF	TGTGCCAGCAGTGAATTGGGCCCAGGGGTTGGGGCCAACGTCCTGACTTTC	TRBV6-1	.	17	TRBJ2-6	.
CASSQVLGMSAFF	TGTGCCAGCAGCCAAGTTCTGGGTATGAGTGCTTTCTTT	TRBV14	.	13	TRBJ1-1	.
CASSLGGTGNQPQHF	TGTGCCAGCAGCTTAGGGGGTACTGGCAATCAGCCCCAGCATTTT	TRBV7-9	.	15	TRBJ1-5	.
CASSLGPGGAKYF	TGTGCCAGCAGCTTGGGTCCCGGGGGGGCCAAGTACTTC	TRBV7-8	medium-sized	13	TRBJ2-7	TRBD2
CASSRQGPDTQYF	TGTGCCAGCAGCCGACAGGGGCCAGATACGCAGTATTTT	TRBV11-2	.	13	TRBJ2-3	TRBD1
CATRDSGANVLTF	TGTGCCACCCGCGACTCTGGGGCCAACGTCCTGACTTTC	TRBV7-6	.	13	TRBJ2-6	.
CASSYSGGELFF	TGTGCCAGCAGTTACAGCGGTGGGGAGCTGTTTTTT	TRBV6-6	.	12	TRBJ2-2	.
CASSWTGGYNSPLHF	TGTGCCAGCAGCTGGACAGGGGGCTATAATTCACCCCTCCACTTT	TRBV14	.	15	TRBJ1-6	TRBD1
CASSHKGVNLNEQFF	TGTGCCAGCAGCCATAAGGGGGTAAACCTCAATGAGCAGTTCTTC	TRBV28	.	15	TRBJ2-1	.
CASSYYRNYGYTF	TGTGCCAGCAGTTACTACCGAAACTATGGCTACACCTTC	TRBV6-6	.	13	TRBJ1-2	.
CASSLRGAVGGYTF	TGTGCCAGCAGCTTGAGGGGGGCCGTCGGCGGCTACACCTTC	TRBV5-6	.	14	TRBJ1-2	.
CASSLEDREDSLETQYF	TGTGCCAGCAGCTTGGAGGACAGGGAGGATTCGTTAGAGACCCAGTACTTC	TRBV5-6	.	17	TRBJ2-5	TRBD1
CASSLEDRDGNGYTF	TGTGCCAGCAGCTTAGAGGACCGGGACGGGAATGGCTACACCTTC	TRBV7-9	medium-sized	15	TRBJ1-2	.
CASSLDGGYYNEQFF	TGTGCCAGCAGCTTGGACGGGGGTTACTACAATGAGCAGTTCTTC	TRBV5-5	.	15	TRBJ2-1	.
CASSLSGTEQYF	TGTGCCAGCAGCTTGTCGGGTACAGAGCAGTACTTC	TRBV5-6	few	12	TRBJ2-7	.
CASTRGISYEQYF	TGTGCCAGTACGCGGGGTATCTCCTACGAGCAGTACTTC	TRBV7-2	few	13	TRBJ2-7	.
CASSLTSGGDQFF	TGTGCCAGTAGTCTTACTAGCGGGGGTGACCAGTTCTTC	TRBV19	.	13	TRBJ2-1	TRBD2
CASSYRDRPHYGYTF	TGTGCCAGCAGTTACCGCGACAGACCCCACTATGGCTACACCTTC	TRBV6-5	.	15	TRBJ1-2	.
CASSLIGSTYGYTF	TGTGCCAGCAGTTTAATCGGCAGCACCTATGGCTACACCTTC	TRBV27	few	14	TRBJ1-2	.
CATTRGVLLDEQFF	TGTGCCACTACCCGGGGGGTCCTTCTCGATGAGCAGTTCTTC	TRBV6-5	few	14	TRBJ2-1	TRBD2
CASSFLAGGREQFF	TGTGCCAGCAGCTTCTTAGCGGGGGGGCGAGAGCAGTTCTTC	TRBV11-2	.	14	TRBJ2-1	TRBD2
CASSLVGPGAPVSGANVLTF	TGTGCCAGCAGTTTAGTGGGGCCGGGGGCTCCCGTCTCTGGGGCCAACGTCCTGACTTTC	TRBV27	few	20	TRBJ2-6	.
CASSLMTSRNTGELFF	TGTGCTAGCAGCTTAATGACTAGCAGGAACACCGGGGAGCTGTTTTTT	TRBV7-7	once	16	TRBJ2-2	TRBD2
CASSFATSGATDTQYF	TGTGCCAGCAGCTTCGCGACTAGCGGGGCCACAGATACGCAGTATTTT	TRBV5-5	.	16	TRBJ2-3	TRBD2
CASSLARTGLTGELFF	TGTGCCAGCAGCTTAGCGAGGACAGGACTCACCGGGGAGCTGTTTTTT	TRBV7-8	few	16	TRBJ2-2	TRBD1
CASSLARTSGEQFF	TGCGCCAGCAGCTTGGCAAGGACTAGCGGGGAGCAGTTCTTC	TRBV5-1	.	14	TRBJ2-1	TRBD2